A single sample is the source of the 3 T cell receptor beta chains below, sequenced in a study of blood T cell repertoires in COVID-19. TCRdb's table, derived via immunoSEQ multiplex PCR, lists solely in-frame clones and lacks some. The sample consists of over 200,000 clones, 85% to 90% of them appearing once. Sequencing input: peripheral blood. The receptors here all came from an elderly man with acute or convalescent COVID-19.

This clone showed up just once. The genes are TRBV6-6 and TRBJ1-5; 7 bases match TRBD1. Germline assignment: CDR1 MNHNY and CDR2 SVGAGI (reference sequence). V shed 5 bases and J 4 bases; nucleotides not matched to a gene: 2. This CDR3 comprises 13 residues. The CDR3 DNA reads TGTGCCAGCAGTAGACAGGGTAATCAGCCCCAGCATTTT. Protein sequence: CASSRQGNQPQHF.

The V call is TRBV28, the J call TRBJ2-7; D gene ambiguous. Germline loops: CDR1 MDHEN, CDR2 SYDVKM. The CDR3 has 15 amino acids. Trimming cost V 4 bases and J 0 bases, with 13 bases left between them. In nucleotides, the CDR3 is TGTGCCAGCAGTTCTGGGCAGCCCGGCTCCTACGAGCAGTACGTC. This encodes CASSSGQPGSYEQYV.

The chain combines TRBV29-1 with TRBJ2-3; 11 bases are shared with TRBD2. In germline, CDR1 is SQVTM, CDR2 ANQGSEA. The CDR3 consists of 14 residues. Trimming at V came to 6 bases and at J to 0 bases, leaving 2 bases not matched to a gene. The CDR3 nucleotides are TGCAGCGTGAGGACTAGCGGGAGCACAGATACGCAGTATTTT. It specifies CSVRTSGSTDTQYF.